This is a list of T cell receptor beta chains from one sample in a study of tumor and adjacent non-tumor tissue in lung cancer. One entry per CDR3 protein, called by TCRdb with MiXCR from the multiplex PCR reads. The profile shows tens of thousands of distinct CDR3 sequences, less than 80% of them singletons. Specimen: lung tumor tissue. The receptors come from a man between 60 and 75 years old with non-small cell lung cancer. The CDR3 runs from the conserved cysteine through the conserved F or W. The order of the fields is J gene, clone size, V gene, D gene, CDR3 length, CDR3 DNA, CDR3 protein. A D gene is named only where the DNA matches it firmly. Size values are once, few and many counts, or a class for expanded clones, and some rows have none.

>TRBJ2-1|-|TRBV28|-|15
TGTGCCAGCAGTCAGAGCGGCCAGGGCCACAATGAGCAGTTCTTC
CASSQSGQGHNEQFF
>TRBJ1-3|once|TRBV4-1|-|16
TGCGCCAGCAGCCAAGTCAGTTGGGGATCTGGAATCACCATATATTTT
CASSQVSWGSGITIYF
>TRBJ2-2|-|TRBV12-3/TRBV12-4|-|16
TGTGCCAGTAGTTTATCTGGGGGGGCGAACATCGGGGAGCTGTTTTTT
CASSLSGGANIGELFF
>TRBJ2-1|-|TRBV11-2|TRBD2|18
TGTGCCAGTAGCACCACTAGCGGGAGGCCCCGATCTACTTATGAGCAGATCTTC
CASSTTSGRPRSTYEQIF
>TRBJ2-3|few|TRBV2|-|15
TGTGCCAGCAGTCCCGGGAATTCTCAAACAGATACGCAGTATTTT
CASSPGNSQTDTQYF
>TRBJ1-2|-|TRBV29-1|-|13
TGCAGCGTTGAGATAGGGCCGAACTATGGCTACACCTTC
CSVEIGPNYGYTF
>TRBJ2-1|-|TRBV11-1|TRBD2|14
TGTGCAAGCAGCTTCATCGGGAGGCAGGATAAGCAGTTCTTC
CASSFIGRQDKQFF
>TRBJ2-1|-|TRBV29-1|-|15
TGTAGCGCCGCATATATAGCGAAACTTTACAATGTGCAGTTCTTC
CSAAYIAKLYNVQFF
>TRBJ2-1|-|TRBV12-5|TRBD1|16
TGTGCTAGGGTAACGAGACAGGGGGCGGTGTACAATGAGCAGTTCTTC
CARVTRQGAVYNEQFF
>TRBJ2-2|-|TRBV6-1|-|14
TGTGCCAGCAGCCCGGTGAGGGGAACCGGGGAGCTGTATTTT
CASSPVRGTGELYF
>TRBJ1-1|-|TRBV20-1|TRBD1|16
TGCAGTGCTAGAGATTTTACAGGGGGGCCGAGCACTGAAGCTTACTTT
CSARDFTGGPSTEAYF
>TRBJ2-3|-|TRBV12-3/TRBV12-4|-|16
TGTGCCAGCCACGGTTCAGGTGGGCCCCTCACAGATACGCAGTATTTT
CASHGSGGPLTDTQYF
>TRBJ2-1|-|TRBV11-3|-|14
TGTGTCAGCGGGCGGACTACTACGTCTACTGAGAAGTTCTTC
CVSGRTTTSTEKFF
>TRBJ2-2|many|TRBV20-1|TRBD2|12
TGCAGTGCTAAGGGAGGGGCCGGGGAGCTGTTTTTT
CSAKGGAGELFF